The present T cell receptor (beta chain) was sequenced within a study of shared clonotypes between healthy human individuals. Study-level background: Three plates each covered CD4 naive and memory; CD8 naive two, CD8 memory one. General study points: Estimated clonotype richness was generally higher in naive than memory subsets. What rarefaction showed was incomplete sorted-subset sequencing despite large depth.

The CDR3 is 17 amino acids. Per germline, CDR1 SGDLS and CDR2 YYNGEE. Trimming stripped 4 bases from V and 1 base from J, with 20 bases between. Profiled with immunoSEQ multiplex PCR; TCRdb holds only in-frame clones, not every one. The sample lists about 2 million clones, roughly 95% occurring once. Terminally differentiated effector memory CD45RA+ cells were excluded from the naive CD8 cells, which were CD45RO-negative and positively selected for CCR7. Donors were healthy HIV-negative adults without recently reported acute infections or vaccinations. As regards this clone: Its antigen is not known.

This rearrangement joins TRBV9 to TRBJ2-5; unclear D gene. The clonotype comes from a man between 18 and 35 years old in good health. Sequenced: naive CD8+ T cells sorted from blood. DNA for the CDR3: TGTGCCAGCAGCCCCGGGCCAAGCCAGGAAGGCCAAGAGACCCAGTACTTC. Translation: CASSPGPSQEGQETQYF.